The entry that follows covers one T cell receptor (beta chain) sequence. Its antigen is currently unknown. Samples were taken several times over chemoradiotherapy. This specimen belongs to a study of chemoradiotherapy in HPV16-positive cancers. TCRdb's table, derived via immunoSEQ multiplex PCR, lists solely in-frame clones and lacks some. Here the sample spans about 35,000 clones, around 92% being singletons. Study observations and caveats: In HPV16-positive patients, HPV-responsive T-cell expansion tracked better recurrence-free survival. Candidate HPV-specific clones and E7-related TCR motifs grew in tumor during treatment.

The receptor was isolated from a human donor with HPV-associated anogenital cancer. This specimen consisted of blood, obtained from a patient who underwent chemoradiotherapy.

CDR3 sequence reads: CASSLSQAQYF. DNA for the CDR3: TGTGCCAGCAGCTTGTCGCAGGCGCAGTATTTT. The chain has TRBV5-6 and TRBJ2-3; D ambiguous. Trimming removed 1 base at V and 10 bases at J, with 7 bases between. The CDR3 is made up of 11 amino acids. Per the germline V gene, CDR1 is SGHDT and CDR2 is YYEEEE.